This TCR beta chain was profiled in a study of blood T cell repertoires in COVID-19. In the study overall: PBMCs, B-cell-depleted T cells, or T cells provided the cDNA or gDNA that made up the material.

The V gene's germline CDR1 is LGHDT and CDR2 YNNKEL (reference sequence). This CDR3 contains 17 residues. Trimming cost V 0 bases and J 0 bases, with 14 bases left between them. Libraries were prepared by immunoSEQ multiplex PCR; TCRdb keeps only in-frame clonotypes and omits some of them. Of about 370,000 clones listed, 85% to 90% were seen once; the top ten hold approximately 1%. In assigning cohorts, the study relied on participant-reported clinical history. Symptom resolution, clearance, or two negative PCRs marked the recovered donors of Cohort 3. The sample consisted of PBMCs or T cells enriched from blood (not recorded which). The rearrangement links TRBV3-1 (or the pseudogene TRBV3-2) to TRBJ1-2; D possibly corresponds to TRBD1 (6 bases). The sequence was obtained from a man between 18 and 35 years old who had recovered from COVID-19. CDR3 coding DNA: TGTGCCAGCAGCCAAGATTGGCCAGGGGCCACTAACTATGGCTACACCTTC. Protein product: CASSQDWPGATNYGYTF.